This entry lists 25 T cell receptor beta chains sequenced from one sample in a study of metastatic and nonmetastatic thyroid tumors. TCRdb used MiXCR to call clones anew from the PCR reads. The sample has tens of thousands of clones, 9% to 14% seen once; the top ten hold 7% to 9.5%. Patients underwent thyroid surgery, and none had received any treatment before it. The sequenced sample was blood. The receptors were gathered from a male donor with papillary thyroid cancer or a benign thyroid nodule (not recorded which). Some clones in this sample may be carry-over from other donors' samples.

By share, this clone ranks as medium-sized. This chain joins TRBV11-3 and TRBJ1-5; D gene unclear. Germline CDR1 SGHNT, CDR2 YENEEA. The CDR3 is 16 amino acids. Trimming took 5 bases from V and 0 from J, leaving 14 bases between them. CDR3 coding DNA: TGTGCCAGCAGCCCCCCAAAAGGCTATAGCAATCAGCCCCAGCATTTT. Amino acid sequence: CASSPPKGYSNQPQHF. The full variable domain, with the rest looked up from reference TRBV11-3 and TRBJ1-5, is EAGVVQSPRYKIIEKKQPVAFWCNPISGHNTLYWYLQNLGQGPELLIRYENEEAVDDSQLPKDRFSAERLKGVDSTLKIQPAELGDSAVYLCASSPPKGYSNQPQHFGDGTRLSIL.

This clone has ten or more counts. V and J are TRBV19 and TRBJ1-5; the match to TRBD1 covers 8 bases. This CDR3 has 16 amino acids. The V segment lost 10 bases and the J segment 0 bases; nucleotides outside the gene matches: 11. CDR1 LNHDA and CDR2 SQIVND come from the germline V gene (reference sequence). CDR3: CATTGTGTFSNQPQHF. CDR3 DNA: TGTGCCACCACCGGGACAGGAACCTTTAGCAATCAGCCCCAGCATTTT. The full variable domain, rest sourced from reference TRBV19 and TRBJ1-5, is DGGITQSPKYLFRKEGQNVTLSCEQNLNHDAMYWYRQDPGQGLRLIYYSQIVNDFQKGDIAEGYSVSREKKESFPLTVTSAQKNPTAFYLCATTGTGTFSNQPQHFGDGTRLSIL.

Worth noting for this clone: This CDR3 is also generated by other DNA sequences in the sample. The chain carries TRBV20-1 and TRBJ1-3, with TRBD1 as a possible D gene (6 bases). CDR1 is DFQATT, CDR2 SNEGSKA, per germline (reference sequence). This CDR3 is 16 amino acids long. Trimming shortened V by 6 bases and J by 2 bases, and 20 bases separated the two germline ends. The CDR3 coding sequence is TGCAGTGCCCGGGGGCCCCACAGAGCTACTGGAAACACCATATATTTT. Translating it yields CSARGPHRATGNTIYF.

This rearrangement joins TRBV28 to TRBJ2-7, with D perhaps TRBD1 (5 bases). V gave up 4 bases and J gave up 4 bases, with 17 bases separating them. Germline V CDR1 and CDR2: MDHEN, SYDVKM. This CDR3 is built from 15 residues. The DNA of the CDR3 is TGTGCCAGCAGTTACCTTGTGGACATGGGATACGAGCAGTACTTC. This translates into CASSYLVDMGYEQYF.

This chain connects TRBV7-2 to TRBJ2-7, with D possibly called TRBD1 or TRBD2 (5 bases each). This CDR3 contains 12 residues. Germline V gene data show CDR1 as SGHTA and CDR2 as FQGNSA. The ends were cut back, 10 bases at V and 0 bases at J, with 10 bases in the middle. The CDR3 reads CATGTYSYEQYF. The CDR3 coding sequence is TGTGCCACGGGGACCTACTCCTACGAGCAGTACTTC.

This clone was recorded many times. This rearrangement joins TRBV15 to TRBJ2-1, with TRBD2 matching 7 bases. CDR1 is LNHNV and CDR2 is YYDKDF in the germline V gene (reference sequence). Unmatched junction bases numbered 0, after V lost 1 base and J lost 0 bases. The CDR3 extends over 15 amino acids. The CDR3 region is CATSRASGSYNEQFF. The CDR3 nucleotides read TGTGCCACCAGCAGAGCTAGCGGCTCCTACAATGAGCAGTTCTTC.

This clone came up a few times. This may be a read error, as it is one base from a much larger clone. The sample contains more than one DNA sequence encoding this CDR3. The chain joins TRBV4-3 to TRBJ2-7; 9 bases align to TRBD1. This CDR3 comprises 15 residues. CDR1 is LGHNA and CDR2 is YSLEER in the germline V gene. The CDR3: CASSQGTDRGYEQYF. The CDR3 coding sequence is TGCGCCAGCAGCCAGGGGACGGACAGGGGATACGAGCAATACTTC.

The table lists this clone with many counts. The chain employs TRBV11-2 and TRBJ2-7; D is unresolved. Germline CDR1 SGHAT, CDR2 FQNNGV. V dropped 4 bases and J dropped 5 bases, with 15 bases sitting between them. This CDR3 contains 14 residues. DNA for the CDR3: TGTGCCAGCAGCTGGGCCCCCGAGTTGCACGAGCAGTACTTC. This gives the protein CASSWAPELHEQYF.

This clone is medium-sized (0.01 to 0.1%) within its sample. The rearrangement links TRBV6-1 to TRBJ1-1; no definite D call. The CDR3 spans 13 residues. CDR1 and CDR2 from the germline V gene are MNHNS and SASEGT. V was shortened by 2 bases and J by 0 bases, with 4 bases between the two germline ends. CDR3: CASSEKMNTEAFF. The CDR3 DNA reads TGTGCCAGCAGTGAAAAGATGAACACTGAAGCTTTCTTT.

This clone was counted many times. V gene TRBV7-8 combines with J gene TRBJ1-1; 8 nucleotides align to TRBD1. Trimming cost V 5 bases and J 3 bases; bases outside gene matches: 11. The germline CDR1 and CDR2 sequences are SGHVS and FQNEAQ. This CDR3 is 16 amino acids long. CDR3 sequence reads: CASSPPGQGYHTEAFF. CDR3 in DNA: TGTGCCAGCAGCCCACCCGGACAGGGTTATCACACTGAAGCTTTCTTT.

The chain couples TRBV5-4 to TRBJ2-5; D gene ambiguous. Trimming pared 4 bases from V and 0 bases from J, leaving 7 bases between. The germline gives CDR1 SGHNT, CDR2 YYREEE (reference sequence). The CDR3 spans 13 residues. The chain's CDR3 is CASSPADQETQYF. The CDR3 DNA follows: TGTGCCAGCAGCCCCGCAGACCAAGAGACCCAGTACTTC.

This clone was counted only a few times. Since a much larger clone is just one base distant, this may be a read error. The rearrangement joins TRBV5-6 to TRBJ2-3; D not resolved. V was cut by 2 bases and J by 7 bases, with 5 bases left in between. The CDR3 is 11 residues long. Germline CDR1 SGHDT, CDR2 YYEEEE. The CDR3 region is CASSFSYTQYF. The CDR3 DNA follows: TGTGCCAGCAGCTTCTCCTATACGCAGTATTTT.

This clone was recorded many times. J is TRBJ2-3 and V is TRBV6-4; TRBD2 might be the D (6 bases). Trimming stripped 6 bases from V and 0 bases from J, with 10 bases between. CDR1 is MRHNA, CDR2 SNTAGT, per germline. CDR3 size: 14 residues. CDR3 sequence reads: CASSVGTSTDTQYF. The CDR3 DNA reads TGTGCCAGCAGCGTCGGGACTAGCACAGATACGCAGTATTTT.

This clone was counted ten times or more. The chain carries TRBV12-3 or TRBV12-4 and TRBJ1-3; no clear D gene. The CDR3 sequence is 13 residues long. Trimming pared 1 base from V and 3 bases from J, leaving 4 bases between. CDR3 region: CASSLDLGNTIYF. The CDR3 nucleotides read TGTGCCAGCAGTTTAGACCTTGGAAACACCATATATTTT.

A note on this clone: This may arise from a read error, as a much more abundant clone is one base away. This sequence joins TRBV4-3 and TRBJ2-5; TRBD1 agrees at 7 bases. The trim removed 0 bases at V and 5 bases at J, leaving 3 bases unmatched. This CDR3 has 14 residues. Germline V gene sequence: CDR1 LGHNA, CDR2 YSLEER. The CDR3 coding sequence is TGCGCCAGCAGCCAAGAAGGGGGCCTTGAGACCCAGTACTTC. Translation gives CASSQEGGLETQYF.

This clone was observed many times. J is TRBJ2-1 and V is TRBV6-2 or TRBV6-3, with 7 bases fitting TRBD1. This CDR3 has 14 residues. J lost 15 bases, V lost 7 bases, and 18 bases had no gene match. Germline loops: CDR1 MNHEY, CDR2 SVGEGT. CDR3 residues: CASKKGAGALDRFF. The CDR3 DNA reads as TGTGCCAGCAAAAAGGGGGCCGGGGCACTTGATAGGTTCTTC.

This clone was counted a few times. V gene TRBV7-9 combines with J gene TRBJ2-5; D is possibly TRBD2 (6 bases). Trimming left V 3 bases short and J 1 base short, with 9 bases between. This CDR3 comprises 14 residues. CDR1 SEHNR and CDR2 FQNEAQ come from the germline V gene (reference sequence). DNA of the CDR3: TGTGCCAGCAGCTTTGGGGGAGGCCAAGAGACCCAGTACTTC. As protein: CASSFGGGQETQYF.

At least ten counts were recorded for this clone. V and J are TRBV7-2 and TRBJ2-7; TRBD2 is a possible D gene (6 bases). V was clipped by 1 base and J by 5 bases, with 12 bases between them. The CDR3 runs to 14 residues. Germline CDR1 SGHTA, CDR2 FQGNSA. The CDR3 reads CASSLVGDFHEQYF. The CDR3 DNA reads as TGTGCCAGCAGCTTAGTCGGGGACTTCCACGAGCAGTACTTC. The full variable domain, in which reference TRBV7-2 and TRBJ2-7 provide the parts outside the CDR3, is GAGVSQSPSNKVTEKGKDVELRCDPISGHTALYWYRQSLGQGLEFLIYFQGNSAPDKSGLPSDRFSAERTGGSVSTLTIQRTQQEDSAVYLCASSLVGDFHEQYFGPGTRLTVT.

This clone showed up many times. The J gene is TRBJ2-2, the V gene TRBV28, with 7 positions matching TRBD1. Losses at the gene ends were 4 bases for V and 3 bases for J; bases not matched to a gene: 8. Germline V lookup: CDR1 MDHEN, CDR2 SYDVKM. The CDR3 has 16 residues. The CDR3 DNA follows: TGTGCCAGCAGTTCTTACAGGGGCCCGGACACCGGGGAGCTGTTTTTT. Translation gives CASSSYRGPDTGELFF.

This clone came up many times. Other DNA sequences in this specimen translate into the identical CDR3. The chain employs TRBV7-9 and TRBJ2-3; D is unclear. CDR3 size: 14 residues. V shed 0 bases and J shed 0 bases, with 4 bases lying between them. The germline gives CDR1 SEHNR, CDR2 FQNEAQ (reference sequence). The CDR3 region is CASSLAGSTDTQYF. The CDR3 DNA follows: TGTGCCAGCAGCTTAGCGGGGAGCACAGATACGCAGTATTTT.

The chain links TRBV11-2 to TRBJ2-3; D might be TRBD1 (5 bases). CDR1 is SGHAT, CDR2 FQNNGV, per germline. This CDR3 has 16 amino acids. V gave up 1 base and J gave up 3 bases, with 14 bases separating them. CDR3 residues: CASSLGTRQSTDTQYF. The CDR3 DNA sequence: TGTGCCAGCAGCTTAGGTACCCGACAGAGTACAGATACGCAGTATTTT.

This clone was detected many times. V usage is TRBV20-1 and J usage is TRBJ1-5, with a possible D match to TRBD1 (5 bases). The CDR3 is made up of 14 amino acids. With 6 bases removed from V and 4 bases from J, the gap between germline ends came to 16 bases. Germline lookup yields CDR1 DFQATT and CDR2 SNEGSKA (reference sequence). The CDR3: CSARPNRRNQPQHF. The CDR3 bases are TGCAGTGCCCGACCTAACAGGCGTAATCAGCCCCAGCATTTT.

This clone showed up many times. The rearrangement links TRBV7-2 to TRBJ2-7, with 7 bases aligning to TRBD2. The CDR3 has 14 residues. The V gene's germline CDR1 is SGHTA and CDR2 FQGNSA. The V segment lost 3 bases and the J segment 1 base; nucleotides outside the gene matches: 3. CDR3 residues: CASSFAGESYEQYF. CDR3 DNA: TGTGCCAGCAGCTTTGCGGGAGAGTCCTACGAGCAGTACTTC.

This clone was seen at least ten times. The chain couples TRBV27 to TRBJ1-4; D perhaps matches TRBD1 (5 bases). V was trimmed by 4 bases and J by 8 bases, leaving 14 bases between them. The CDR3 is made up of 14 amino acids. The germline gives CDR1 MNHEY, CDR2 SMNVEV (reference sequence). CDR3 DNA: TGTGCCAGCAGTTCACAGGTGATAGGGGAAAAACTGTTTTTT. Amino acid sequence: CASSSQVIGEKLFF. Looking up the rest from reference TRBV27 and TRBJ1-4 gives the full variable domain: EAQVTQNPRYLITVTGKKLTVTCSQNMNHEYMSWYRQDPGLGLRQIYYSMNVEVTDKGDVPEGYKVSRKEKRNFPLILESPSPNQTSLYFCASSSQVIGEKLFFGSGTQLSVL.

J is TRBJ1-5 and V is TRBV30, with D unclear. Germline CDR1 and CDR2: GTSNPN and SVGIG (reference sequence). CDR3 length: 15 residues. V was clipped by 2 bases and J by 6 bases, with 17 bases between them. The CDR3 protein is CAWSSVLGSGQPQHF. The DNA of the CDR3 is TGTGCCTGGAGTTCGGTTTTAGGGTCAGGTCAGCCCCAGCATTTT.